The clone carrying this T cell receptor beta chain showed up just once. This sample was taken from a study of blood T cell repertoires in COVID-19. About the research overall: Specimens from acute and convalescent COVID-19 originated in the United States, Italy and Spain. In each case, the material was cDNA or gDNA derived from T cells, B-cell-depleted T cells, or PBMCs.

In the original analysis: Amplification with reference gene primers provided the estimates of nucleated cell counts. The repertoire was sequenced with immunoSEQ multiplex PCR; TCRdb's copy has only in-frame clones and lacks some. That table is the source of V, J and clone size, and D and trimming were worked out from the DNA. In the table there are more than 95,000 clones, around 78% of which are singletons. The CDR3 is 14 amino acids. The ends lost 2 bases at V and 6 bases at J; junction bases unmatched: 6. From germline, CDR1 is SNHLY and CDR2 FYNNEI. Sequenced sample: peripheral blood. The receptor was isolated from a man aged 30-40 years with acute or convalescent COVID-19. V is TRBV2 and J is TRBJ1-2, with 7 bases identical to TRBD1. CDR3 sequence (DNA): TGTGCCAGCAGTGAATTACTTGGGACAGATGGCTACACCTTC. This sequence encodes CASSELLGTDGYTF.